This section outlines one T cell receptor beta chain sequence together with its context. In its sample, this clonotype was seen many times. There is no known antigen for this receptor. Base-call qualities are not available, and no considerably larger clone is one nucleotide away. According to the study, the label for this sample's treatment or condition signals: live attenuated yellow fever vaccine strain. PBMCs were isolated from peripheral blood using a standard Ficoll-Paque protocol. CD4 and CD8 T-cell fractions were isolated with Dynabeads CD4 and CD8 positive selection kits. TriZol was used to extract RNA from bulk PBMCs, CD4 and CD8 fractions, and dextramer-positive and dextramer-negative fractions. Trimming at the junction amounts to 3 bases on V and 5 bases on J, and the germline ends lie 3 bases apart. CDR1 is given as SGHAT and CDR2 as FQNNGV, both from the germline V gene. CDR3 length: 11 amino acids, cysteine to phenylalanine. The DNA shown is the 33-base CDR3, in frame from base 1.

This sample was taken from a study of T cells after yellow fever vaccination (dated by TCRdb to between 2018 and 2021). Context from the whole study: The SMART-Seq v4 Ultra Low Input RNA kit was used to prepare libraries from fractions with low cell numbers. To follow T-cell clones before and after primary and booster YFV17D yellow fever vaccination, bulk TCR alpha and beta repertoires were sequenced over time. Two healthy male donors made up the cohort, one aged 18 to 29 years and the other aged 30 to 39 years. Blood samples were taken at several timepoints before and after primary and secondary immunization, and bulk PBMC replicates and cell subsets were isolated. The investigation overall reported the following: Computational filtering was required because FACS-sorted repertoires could contain abundant contaminating clonotypes from the bulk population. Compared with the primary T-cell response, the secondary T-cell response was weaker but faster, peaking on day 5 rather than day 15. After the booster, most of the clones that had expanded following primary vaccination were detected again (around 97% of CD4 and more than 85% of CD8), which suggests that memory was broadly maintained. The study included only two donors, which limits how far the findings can be generalized. A small fraction of clonotypes showed up in both the CD4 and CD8 compartments, probably as a result of convergent recombination.

TCR cDNA was synthesized by 5'RACE template switching, which introduced a universal primer site and unique molecular identifiers. Priming of cDNA synthesis was performed from both the TCR alpha and TCR beta constant segments. Two PCR steps were used to amplify libraries, with sample barcodes and sequencing adapters being added in the second step. Libraries were sequenced on Illumina HiSeq 2500 (2x100 bp) or NovaSeq (2x150 bp). Per the authors' processing: Demultiplexing of reads and collapsing into UMI consensus sequences were performed with MIGEC, and V(D)J alignment was carried out with MiXCR. Clonotypes responding to the vaccine were identified with edgeR on replicate PBMC samples, with the criteria of FDR below 0.01 and a log2 fold change above 5 up to day 15. Each bulk clonotype was labeled CD4 or CD8 based on which sequenced repertoire, CD4 or CD8, contained the clonotype at higher abundance. TCRdb applied fastp at Q25 and MiXCR to the public reads, then kept only in-frame beta chains. Rows matching on CDR3 protein sequence are summarized as one entry with the most common DNA and genes. These V and J calls originate from TCRdb's pipeline instead of the authors' own analysis. This sample lists approximately 120,000 distinct CDR3 sequences; approximately 7% were detected once. The ten biggest clones cover roughly 2.6% of the sample.

Source: CD4+ T cells sorted from PBMCs, taken more than 8 days after the first yellow fever vaccination. The receptor was isolated from a young man who received the YFV17D yellow fever vaccine. The sequence joins TRBV11-2 to TRBJ2-3; the D segment cannot be called with confidence. The CDR3: CASSFQDTQYF. In nucleotide form, the sequence is TGTGCCAGCAGCTTTCAAGATACGCAGTATTTT. Reference TRBV11-2 and TRBJ2-3 genes cover what lies past the CDR3, so the full variable domain is EAGVAQSPRYKIIEKRQSVAFWCNPISGHATLYWYQQILGQGPKLLIQFQNNGVVDDSQLPKDRFSAERLKGVDSTLKIQPAKLEDSAVYLCASSFQDTQYFGPGTRLTVL.